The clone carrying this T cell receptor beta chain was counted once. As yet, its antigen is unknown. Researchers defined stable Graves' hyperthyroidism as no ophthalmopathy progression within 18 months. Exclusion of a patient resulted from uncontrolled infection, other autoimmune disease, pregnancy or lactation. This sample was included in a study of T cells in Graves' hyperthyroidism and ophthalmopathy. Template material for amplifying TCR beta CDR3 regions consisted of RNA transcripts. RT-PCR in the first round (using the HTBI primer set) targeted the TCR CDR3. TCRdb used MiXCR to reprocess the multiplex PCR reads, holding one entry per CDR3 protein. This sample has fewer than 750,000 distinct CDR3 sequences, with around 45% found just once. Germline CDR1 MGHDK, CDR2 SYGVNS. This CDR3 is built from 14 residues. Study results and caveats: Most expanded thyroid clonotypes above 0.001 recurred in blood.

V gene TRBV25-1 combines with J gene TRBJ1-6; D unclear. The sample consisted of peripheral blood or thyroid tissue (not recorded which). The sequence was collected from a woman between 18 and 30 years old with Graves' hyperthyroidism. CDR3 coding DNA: TGTGCTGTAGATCCGAGCTCCTATAATTCACCCCTCCACTTT. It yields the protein CAVDPSSYNSPLHF. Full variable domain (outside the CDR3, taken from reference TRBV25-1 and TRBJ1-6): EADIYQTPRYLVIGTGKKITLECSQTMGHDKMYWYQQDPGMELHLIHYSYGVNSTEKGDLSSESTVSRIRTEHFPLTLESARPSHTSQYLCAVDPSSYNSPLHFGNGTRLTVT.